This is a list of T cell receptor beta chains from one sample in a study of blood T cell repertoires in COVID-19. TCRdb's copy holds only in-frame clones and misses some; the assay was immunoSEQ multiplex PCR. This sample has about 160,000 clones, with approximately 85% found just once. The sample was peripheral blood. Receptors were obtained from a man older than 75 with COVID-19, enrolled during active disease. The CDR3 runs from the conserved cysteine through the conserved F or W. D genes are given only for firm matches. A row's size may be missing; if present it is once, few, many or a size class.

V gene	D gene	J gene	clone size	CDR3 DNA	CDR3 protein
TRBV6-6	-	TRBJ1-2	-	TGTGCCAGCTATACTAGGGAGAACTATGGCTACACCTTC	CASYTRENYGYTF
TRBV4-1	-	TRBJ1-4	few	TGCGCCAGCAGCCAAGATGCACCGGGTGGGTCTAATGAAAAACTGTTTTTT	CASSQDAPGGSNEKLFF
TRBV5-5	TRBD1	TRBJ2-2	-	TGTGCCAGCATCTCCAAAACCAGGGGGCGGGACGGGGAGCTGTTTTTT	CASISKTRGRDGELFF
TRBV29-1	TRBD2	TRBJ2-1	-	TGCAGCGTTGAAGAGAATAGCGGGGGTTGGAAGTTCTTC	CSVEENSGGWKFF
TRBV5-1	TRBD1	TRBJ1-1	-	TGCGCCAGCAGCCTGACAGGGGGCCTTGAAGCTTTCTTT	CASSLTGGLEAFF
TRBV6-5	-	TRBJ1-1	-	TGTGCCAGCACCAGACCCAAAGGGGGGAACACTGAAGCTTTCTTT	CASTRPKGGNTEAFF
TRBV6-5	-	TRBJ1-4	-	TGTGCCAGCATCCTAAGGGGGGGGCTCGGAGAAAAACTGTTTTTT	CASILRGGLGEKLFF
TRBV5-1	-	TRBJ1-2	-	TGCGCCAGCAGCTTGGAAGCCCAGGGGACTAACTATGGCTACACCTTC	CASSLEAQGTNYGYTF
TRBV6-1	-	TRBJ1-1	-	TGTGCCAGCAGTGAAAGGGGGAACACTGAAGCTTTCTTT	CASSERGNTEAFF
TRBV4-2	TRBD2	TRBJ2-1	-	TGTGCCAGCAGCCCGAGGGGGGTGACTAGCGGGGGTCACGTCTCCTACAATGAGCAGTTCTTC	CASSPRGVTSGGHVSYNEQFF
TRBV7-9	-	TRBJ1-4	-	TGTGCCAGCAGCATTACCGAGGATAATGAAAAACTGTTTTTT	CASSITEDNEKLFF
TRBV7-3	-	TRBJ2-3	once	TGTGCCAGCAACTCAGGGTCCAGTGATACGCAGTATTTT	CASNSGSSDTQYF
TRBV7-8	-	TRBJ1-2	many	TGTGCCCTTAAACTCCGACACCGCTACACCTTC	CALKLRHRYTF
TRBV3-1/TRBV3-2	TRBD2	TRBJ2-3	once	TGTGCCAGCAGCCAAGATGTGGCTAGCGGCTACACAGATACGCAGTATTTT	CASSQDVASGYTDTQYF
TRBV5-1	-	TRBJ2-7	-	TGCGCCAGCAGCTTTGCCCCAGGGGACGAGCAGTACTTC	CASSFAPGDEQYF
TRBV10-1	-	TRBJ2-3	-	TGCGCCAGCAGTGATTTAGGGGCAGATACGCAGTATTTT	CASSDLGADTQYF